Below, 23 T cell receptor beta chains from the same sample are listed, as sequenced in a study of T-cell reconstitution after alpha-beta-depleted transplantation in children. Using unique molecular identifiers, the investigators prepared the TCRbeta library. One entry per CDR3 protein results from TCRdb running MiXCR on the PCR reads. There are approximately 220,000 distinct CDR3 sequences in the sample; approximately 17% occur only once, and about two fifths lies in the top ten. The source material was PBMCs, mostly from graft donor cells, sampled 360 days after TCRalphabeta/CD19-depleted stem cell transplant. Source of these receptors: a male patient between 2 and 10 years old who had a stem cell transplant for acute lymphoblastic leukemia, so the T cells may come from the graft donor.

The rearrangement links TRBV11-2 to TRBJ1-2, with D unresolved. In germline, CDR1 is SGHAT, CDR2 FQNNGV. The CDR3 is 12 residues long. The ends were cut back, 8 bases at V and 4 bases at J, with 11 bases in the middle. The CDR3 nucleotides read TGTGCCAGCGCCAAGGGATCCTATGGCTACACCTTC. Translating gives CASAKGSYGYTF.

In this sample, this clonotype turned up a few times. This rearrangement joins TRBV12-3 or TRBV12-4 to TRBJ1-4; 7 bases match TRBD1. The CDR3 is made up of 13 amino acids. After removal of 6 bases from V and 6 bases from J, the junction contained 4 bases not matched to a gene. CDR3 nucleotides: TGTGCCAGCAGCGCGGGACAGCATGAAAAACTGTTTTTT. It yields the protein CASSAGQHEKLFF.

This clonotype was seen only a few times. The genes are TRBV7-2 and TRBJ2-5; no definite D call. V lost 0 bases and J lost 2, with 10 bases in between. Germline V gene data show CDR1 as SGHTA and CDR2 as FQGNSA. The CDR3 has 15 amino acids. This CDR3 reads CASSLAQRVQETQYF. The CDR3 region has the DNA TGTGCCAGCAGCTTAGCCCAGCGCGTACAAGAGACCCAGTACTTC.

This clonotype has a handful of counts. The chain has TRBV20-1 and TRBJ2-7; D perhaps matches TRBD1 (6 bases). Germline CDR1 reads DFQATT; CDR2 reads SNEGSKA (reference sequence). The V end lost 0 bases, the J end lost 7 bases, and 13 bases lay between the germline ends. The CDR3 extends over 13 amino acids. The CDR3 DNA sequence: TGCAGTGCTAGAGAGCTTTCCGGGACAGAGCAGTACTTC. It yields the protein CSARELSGTEQYF.

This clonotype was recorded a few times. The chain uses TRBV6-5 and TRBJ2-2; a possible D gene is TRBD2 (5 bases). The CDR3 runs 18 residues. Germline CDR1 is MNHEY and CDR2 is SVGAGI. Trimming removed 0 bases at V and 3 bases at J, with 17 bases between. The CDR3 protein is CASSYSNVPAAYTGELFF. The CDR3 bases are TGTGCCAGCAGTTACTCGAATGTGCCAGCGGCTTACACCGGGGAGCTGTTTTTT.

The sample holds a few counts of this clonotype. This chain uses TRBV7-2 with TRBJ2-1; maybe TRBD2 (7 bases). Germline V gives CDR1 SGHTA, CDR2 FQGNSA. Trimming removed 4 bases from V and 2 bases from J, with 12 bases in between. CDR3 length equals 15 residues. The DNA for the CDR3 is TGTGCCAGCAGCTGGGAGGGGGGGGCCTACAATGAGCAGTTCTTC. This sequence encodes CASSWEGGAYNEQFF. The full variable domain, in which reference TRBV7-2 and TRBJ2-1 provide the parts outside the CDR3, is GAGVSQSPSNKVTEKGKDVELRCDPISGHTALYWYRQSLGQGLEFLIYFQGNSAPDKSGLPSDRFSAERTGGSVSTLTIQRTQQEDSAVYLCASSWEGGAYNEQFFGPGTRLTVL.

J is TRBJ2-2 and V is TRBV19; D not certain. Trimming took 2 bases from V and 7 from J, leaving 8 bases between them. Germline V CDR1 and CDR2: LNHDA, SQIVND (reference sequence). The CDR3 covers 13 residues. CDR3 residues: CASSISPGGELFF. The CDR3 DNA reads TGTGCCAGTAGTATATCTCCGGGCGGGGAGCTGTTTTTT.

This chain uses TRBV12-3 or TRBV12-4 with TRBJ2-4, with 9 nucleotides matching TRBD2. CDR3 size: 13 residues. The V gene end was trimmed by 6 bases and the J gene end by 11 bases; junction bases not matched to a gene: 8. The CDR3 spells CASSPRRGGVQYF. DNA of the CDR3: TGTGCCAGCAGCCCCCGGCGGGGGGGAGTTCAGTACTTC.

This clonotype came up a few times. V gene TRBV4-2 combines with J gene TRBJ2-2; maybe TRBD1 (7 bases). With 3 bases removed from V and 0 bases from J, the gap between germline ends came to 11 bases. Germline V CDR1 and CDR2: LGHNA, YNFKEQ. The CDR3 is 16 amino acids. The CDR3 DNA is TGTGCCAGCAGCCAGGCGGGACAGCCGAACACCGGGGAGCTGTTTTTT. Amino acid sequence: CASSQAGQPNTGELFF.

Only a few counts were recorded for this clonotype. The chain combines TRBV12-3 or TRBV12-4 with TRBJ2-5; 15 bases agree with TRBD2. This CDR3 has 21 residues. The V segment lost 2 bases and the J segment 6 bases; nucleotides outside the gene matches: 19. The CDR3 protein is CASSLSSPGLAGGRPVKTQYF. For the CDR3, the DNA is TGTGCCAGCAGTTTAAGCTCACCGGGACTAGCGGGGGGCCGGCCGGTGAAGACCCAGTACTTC.

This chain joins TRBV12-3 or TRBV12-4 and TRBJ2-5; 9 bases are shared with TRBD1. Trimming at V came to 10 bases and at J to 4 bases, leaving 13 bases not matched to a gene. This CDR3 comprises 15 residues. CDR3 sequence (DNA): TGTGCCATACGCTCGGACAGGGGTTCAGGAGAGACCCAGTACTTC. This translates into CAIRSDRGSGETQYF.

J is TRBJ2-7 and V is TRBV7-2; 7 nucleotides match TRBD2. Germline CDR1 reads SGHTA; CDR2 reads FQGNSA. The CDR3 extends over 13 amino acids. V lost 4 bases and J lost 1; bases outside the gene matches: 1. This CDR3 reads CASSSGGSYEQYF. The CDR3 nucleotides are TGTGCCAGCAGCTCGGGAGGTTCCTACGAGCAGTACTTC.

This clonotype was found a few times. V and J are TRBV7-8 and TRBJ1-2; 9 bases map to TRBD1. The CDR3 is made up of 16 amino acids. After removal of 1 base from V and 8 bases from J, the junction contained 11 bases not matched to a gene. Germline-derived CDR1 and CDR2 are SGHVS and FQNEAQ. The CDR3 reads CASSLVGTGSAGGYTF. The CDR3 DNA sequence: TGTGCCAGCAGCTTAGTGGGGACAGGGAGTGCCGGGGGCTACACCTTC.

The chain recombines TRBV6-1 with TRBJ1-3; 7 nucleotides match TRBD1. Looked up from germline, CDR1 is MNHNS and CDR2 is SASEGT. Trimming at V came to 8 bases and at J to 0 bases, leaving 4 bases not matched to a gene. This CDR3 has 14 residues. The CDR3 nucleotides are TGTGCCAGCGATGACAGGGCCTCTGGAAACACCATATATTTT. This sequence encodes CASDDRASGNTIYF.

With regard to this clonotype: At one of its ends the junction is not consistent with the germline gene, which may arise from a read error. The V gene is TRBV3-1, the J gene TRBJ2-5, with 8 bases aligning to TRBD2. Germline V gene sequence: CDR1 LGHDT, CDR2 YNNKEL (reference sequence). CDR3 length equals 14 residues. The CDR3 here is CASNQTTSDETQYF. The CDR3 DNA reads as TGTGCCAGCAACCAAACGACTAGCGATGAGACCCAGTACTTC.

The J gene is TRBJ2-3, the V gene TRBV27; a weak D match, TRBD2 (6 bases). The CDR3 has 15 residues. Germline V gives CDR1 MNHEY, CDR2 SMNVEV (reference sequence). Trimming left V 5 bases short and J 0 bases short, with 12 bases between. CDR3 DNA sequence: TGTGCCAGCAGTGGGCTAGCGAAAAGCACAGATACGCAGTATTTT. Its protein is CASSGLAKSTDTQYF.

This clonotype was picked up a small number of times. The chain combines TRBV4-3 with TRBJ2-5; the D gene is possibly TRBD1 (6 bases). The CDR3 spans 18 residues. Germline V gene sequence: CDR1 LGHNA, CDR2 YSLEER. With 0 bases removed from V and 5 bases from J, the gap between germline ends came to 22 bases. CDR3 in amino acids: CASSQDYQSRGHPETQYF. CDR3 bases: TGCGCCAGCAGCCAAGATTACCAGTCCAGGGGACACCCCGAGACCCAGTACTTC.

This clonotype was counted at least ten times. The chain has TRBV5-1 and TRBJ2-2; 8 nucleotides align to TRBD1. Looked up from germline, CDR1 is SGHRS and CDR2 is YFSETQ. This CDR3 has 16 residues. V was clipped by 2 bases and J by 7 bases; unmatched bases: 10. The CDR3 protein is CASSLGMDRDGGELFF. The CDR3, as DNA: TGCGCCAGCAGCTTAGGAATGGACAGGGATGGCGGGGAGCTGTTTTTT. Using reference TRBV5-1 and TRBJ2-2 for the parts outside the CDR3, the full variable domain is KAGVTQTPRYLIKTRGQQVTLSCSPISGHRSVSWYQQTPGQGLQFLFEYFSETQRNKGNFPGRFSGRQFSNSRSEMNVSTLELGDSALYLCASSLGMDRDGGELFFGEGSRLTVL.

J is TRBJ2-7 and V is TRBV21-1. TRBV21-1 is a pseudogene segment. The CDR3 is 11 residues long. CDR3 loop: CASSTPCEQYF. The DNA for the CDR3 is TGTGCCAGCAGCACCCCATGCGAGCAGTACTTC.

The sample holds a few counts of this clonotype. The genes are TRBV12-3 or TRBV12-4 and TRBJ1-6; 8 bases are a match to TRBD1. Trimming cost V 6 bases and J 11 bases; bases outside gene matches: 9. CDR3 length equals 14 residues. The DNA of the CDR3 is TGTGCCAGCAGCAACCACCCGGGACAGGCACCCCTCCACTTT. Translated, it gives CASSNHPGQAPLHF.

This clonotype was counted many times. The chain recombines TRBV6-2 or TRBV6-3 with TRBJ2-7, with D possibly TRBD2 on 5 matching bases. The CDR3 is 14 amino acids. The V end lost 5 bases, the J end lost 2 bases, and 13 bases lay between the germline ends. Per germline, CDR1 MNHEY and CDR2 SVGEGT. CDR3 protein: CASSPRGDPYEQYF. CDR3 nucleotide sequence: TGTGCCAGCAGTCCTCGGGGAGACCCCTACGAGCAGTACTTC.

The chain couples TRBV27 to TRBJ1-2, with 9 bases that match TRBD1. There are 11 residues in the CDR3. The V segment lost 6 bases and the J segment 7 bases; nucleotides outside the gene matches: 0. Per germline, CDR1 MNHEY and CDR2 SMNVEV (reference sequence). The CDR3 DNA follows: TGTGCCAGCAGGGACAGGGGTGGCTACACCTTC. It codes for CASRDRGGYTF.

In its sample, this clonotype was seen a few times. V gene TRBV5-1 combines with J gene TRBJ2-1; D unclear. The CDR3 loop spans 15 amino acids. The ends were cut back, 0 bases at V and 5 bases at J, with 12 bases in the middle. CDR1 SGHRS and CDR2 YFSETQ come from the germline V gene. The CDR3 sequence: CASSLEAGLNNEQFF. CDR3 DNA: TGCGCCAGCAGCTTGGAGGCTGGATTAAACAATGAGCAGTTCTTC.